This TCR beta chain was documented in a study of blood T cell repertoires in COVID-19. Some clones are missing from TCRdb's copy, which holds only in-frame ones; the method was immunoSEQ multiplex PCR. This sample has about 120,000 clones, with around 81% found just once. Germline CDR1 SGDLS, CDR2 YYNGEE. The CDR3 runs 15 residues. Unmatched junction bases numbered 4, after V lost 0 bases and J lost 2 bases. This clone was counted a few times. Sample: peripheral blood. The source is a man between 60 and 70 years old with acute or convalescent COVID-19. This rearrangement joins TRBV9 to TRBJ2-7, with 8 bases lining up with TRBD2. The CDR3, as DNA: TGTGCCAGCAGCGTAGGCCGGGAGGGCCCCTACGAGCAGTACTTC. Protein product: CASSVGREGPYEQYF.